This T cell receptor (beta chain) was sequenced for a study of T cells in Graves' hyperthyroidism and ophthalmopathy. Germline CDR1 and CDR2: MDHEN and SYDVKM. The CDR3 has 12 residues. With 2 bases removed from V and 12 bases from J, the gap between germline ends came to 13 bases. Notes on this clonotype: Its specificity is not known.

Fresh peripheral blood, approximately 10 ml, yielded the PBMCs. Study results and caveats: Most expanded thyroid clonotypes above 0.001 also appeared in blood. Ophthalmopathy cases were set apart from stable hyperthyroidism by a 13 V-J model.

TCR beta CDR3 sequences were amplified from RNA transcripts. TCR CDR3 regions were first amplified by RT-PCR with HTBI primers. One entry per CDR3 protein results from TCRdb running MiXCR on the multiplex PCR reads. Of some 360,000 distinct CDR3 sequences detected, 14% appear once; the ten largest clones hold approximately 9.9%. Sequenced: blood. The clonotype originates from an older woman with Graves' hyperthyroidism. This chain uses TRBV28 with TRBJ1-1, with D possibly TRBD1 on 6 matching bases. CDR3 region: CASSLIPGTSFF. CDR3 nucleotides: TGTGCCAGCAGTTTAATTCCAGGGACATCTTTCTTT.